Listed below are T cell receptor beta chains from one sample, sequenced in a study of CD8 T cells in Susac syndrome. Via MiXCR, TCRdb re-called the immunoSEQ multiplex PCR reads, giving one row per CDR3 protein. This repertoire shows some 150,000 distinct CDR3 sequences, 95% found once; its top ten account for over 0.065%. Sequencing was carried out using CD4+ T cells from PBMCs. The receptors originated from a human donor with Susac syndrome. The CDR3 runs from the conserved cysteine through the conserved F or W. D genes are given only for firm matches. Rows give clone size only sometimes, using once, few, many, or a class for an expanded clone.

j_call d_call cdr3_length v_call clone_size cdr3_nt cdr3_aa
TRBJ2-1 NA 14 TRBV20-1 NA TGCAGTGCTAGAGATATGATAGCTCGGAATGAGCAGTTCTTC CSARDMIARNEQFF
TRBJ1-2 NA 14 TRBV20-1 NA TGCAGTGCTAAAACGCACCCGCCTAACTATGGCTACACCTTC CSAKTHPPNYGYTF
TRBJ2-7 TRBD1 16 TRBV20-1 NA TGCAGTGCTGTAGGGACAGTTACTCAACCCTATTACGAGCAGTACTTC CSAVGTVTQPYYEQYF
TRBJ1-2 NA 15 TRBV21-1 once TGTGCCAGCAGCTCGCGGACCGCCAACCACTATGGCTACACCTTC CASSSRTANHYGYTF
TRBJ1-2 TRBD1 12 TRBV29-1 NA TGCAGCGCCCAACGACAGGGTCATGGCTACACCTTC CSAQRQGHGYTF
TRBJ2-5 NA 15 TRBV5-1 NA TGCGCCAGCAGGGAGTCGACAGTGGCGGGGGAGACCCAGTACTTC CASRESTVAGETQYF
TRBJ2-1 TRBD2 15 TRBV29-1 once TGCAGCGTTGTTCCAACTAGCGGGGGTTACAATGAGCAGTTCTTC CSVVPTSGGYNEQFF
TRBJ2-4 NA 12 TRBV20-1 NA TGCAGTGCTTGGACATTACTTAACATTCAGTACTTC CSAWTLLNIQYF
TRBJ2-7 NA 14 TRBV24-1 NA TGTGCCACCATGGTAAGGAACGCAGCCTACGAGCAGTACTTC CATMVRNAAYEQYF
TRBJ2-2 NA 17 TRBV21-1 NA TGTGCCAGCAGCGTTTTTAGTGGACGCACGAACACCGGGGAGCTGTTTTTT CASSVFSGRTNTGELFF
TRBJ2-3 NA 16 TRBV20-1 NA TGCAGTGCTAGACTCCCCGGGGATAGGGGCACAGATACGCAGTATTTT CSARLPGDRGTDTQYF
TRBJ1-6 NA 12 TRBV6-5 NA TGTGCCAGCAGTCTTCCTGGGGGGCCCCTCCACTTT CASSLPGGPLHF
TRBJ1-2 TRBD1 12 TRBV2 NA TGTGCCAGCAGGAGGGACAGGGTAGACTACACCTTC CASRRDRVDYTF
TRBJ1-2 NA 15 TRBV4-1 once TGCGCCAGCAGCCAAGGTTTCGCGGGGTCCTATGGCTACACCTTC CASSQGFAGSYGYTF
TRBJ2-6 NA 17 TRBV7-9 NA TGTGCCAGCAGCTTCCAACAGGGGACTGCTGGGGCCAACGTCCTGACTTTC CASSFQQGTAGANVLTF
TRBJ2-1 NA 14 TRBV18 NA TGTGCCAGCTCACGCGGCGGTTCCTACAATGAGCAGTTCTTC CASSRGGSYNEQFF
TRBJ2-3 NA 16 TRBV18 NA TGTGCCAGCTCACCTACAGGGAGCCCTAGCACAGATACGCAGTATTTT CASSPTGSPSTDTQYF
TRBJ2-7 TRBD2 15 TRBV2 NA TGTGCCAGCAGTGAAAGGTCTAGCGGGGCCTACGAGCAGTACTTC CASSERSSGAYEQYF
TRBJ2-2 TRBD2 16 TRBV7-9 NA TGTGCCAGCAGGCCTACTAGCGGGATGGCGGCCGGGGAGCTGTTTTTT CASRPTSGMAAGELFF
TRBJ1-2 NA 16 TRBV29-1 NA TGCAGCGTTATCTTGGGGGACGTAAGAATTAACTATGGCTACACCTTC CSVILGDVRINYGYTF
TRBJ2-1 TRBD1 15 TRBV7-2 NA TGTGCCAGCAGCTTAGACAGGGGGCGGTACAATGAGCAGTTCTTC CASSLDRGRYNEQFF
TRBJ2-5 NA 13 TRBV29-1 NA TGCAGCGTTGAGGGGGGCGTTCAAGAGACCCAGTACTTC CSVEGGVQETQYF
TRBJ1-3 NA 14 TRBV7-9 NA TGTGCCAGCAGCTCCAGTATCTCTGGAAACACCATATATTTT CASSSSISGNTIYF
TRBJ2-7 NA 13 TRBV3-1 NA TGTGCCAGCAGCCCTCGTATGGGGAACGAGCAGTACTTC CASSPRMGNEQYF
TRBJ1-5 NA 14 TRBV15 NA TGTGCCACCAGCAGAGGGGGGTTAGATCAGCCCCAGCATTTT CATSRGGLDQPQHF
TRBJ1-3 NA 14 TRBV12-3/TRBV12-4 NA TGTGCCAGCAGTCGGGATAGTAGACGAAACACCATATATTTT CASSRDSRRNTIYF
TRBJ2-5 TRBD2 14 TRBV4-1 NA TGCGCCAGCAGCCTGACTAGCTCCCAAGAGACCCAGTACTTC CASSLTSSQETQYF
TRBJ2-1 TRBD2 16 TRBV9 once TGTGCCAGCAGCGGACTAGCGGGAGTGTCCCACAATGAGCAGTTCTTC CASSGLAGVSHNEQFF
TRBJ1-1 NA 14 TRBV9 NA TGTGCCAGCAGCCCATTCCTGGGCGACACTGAAGCTTTCTTT CASSPFLGDTEAFF
TRBJ1-4 TRBD1 18 TRBV6-1 NA TGTGCCAGCACCGGCAGGGGGCATACCTACGTGGGTAATGAAAAACTGTTTTTT CASTGRGHTYVGNEKLFF
TRBJ2-5 NA 14 TRBV20-1 NA TGCAGTGCTAGGGGGACGGAGGGCCAAGAGACCCAGTACTTC CSARGTEGQETQYF
TRBJ1-2 NA 15 TRBV7-9 NA TGTGCCACCCCATTGTATCGTTTCCCGGGGTATGGCTACACCTTC CATPLYRFPGYGYTF
TRBJ1-5 NA 17 TRBV28 once TGTGCCAGCAGCCCCCGGCGTGGGGGGGGACTAGTTCAGCCCCAGCATTTT CASSPRRGGGLVQPQHF
TRBJ2-3 NA 13 TRBV20-1 NA TGCAGTGCTCTCCGCGGTAGCACAGATACGCAGTATTTT CSALRGSTDTQYF
TRBJ2-1 TRBD1 14 TRBV15 NA TGTGCCACCAGCAGACGGGACAGGGTAGGCGAGCAGTTCTTC CATSRRDRVGEQFF
TRBJ2-3 TRBD2 17 TRBV3-1 NA TGTGCCAGCAGCCAAGATGCGCTAGCGGGAGCAGTAGATACGCAGTATTTT CASSQDALAGAVDTQYF
TRBJ1-2 NA 14 TRBV7-9 NA TGTGCCAGCAGCCCCCCCGGGGGCAGATGGGGCTACACCTTC CASSPPGGRWGYTF
TRBJ2-1 TRBD1 15 TRBV7-9 NA TGTGCCAGCAGCTTAACTGGACAGGGTTTTAATGAGCAGTTCTTC CASSLTGQGFNEQFF
TRBJ2-7 TRBD1 19 TRBV29-1 once TGCAGCGTTGAAGCTGGGAAGAATTTCCGGGACAGGGGCTTGTACGAGCAGTACTTC CSVEAGKNFRDRGLYEQYF
TRBJ1-1 NA 13 TRBV7-9 NA TGTGCCAGCAGCCAACCTCCCCCCCCTGAAGCTTTCTTT CASSQPPPPEAFF
TRBJ2-3 NA 13 TRBV20-1 NA TGCAGTGCATCATCGACTACTCGGGGCACGCAGTATTTT CSASSTTRGTQYF
TRBJ2-2 TRBD2 15 TRBV20-1 NA TGCAGTGCTAGACTCCCCGGGAGGGACACCGGGGAGCTGTTTTTT CSARLPGRDTGELFF
TRBJ1-5 NA 13 TRBV6-2/TRBV6-3 NA TGTGCCAGCCGGATCCAAAGCCATCAGCCCCAGCATTTT CASRIQSHQPQHF
TRBJ2-1 NA 14 TRBV19 once TGTGCCAGCTCGACTTCCCCCTCCTACAATGAGCAGTTCTTC CASSTSPSYNEQFF
TRBJ1-3 NA 15 TRBV20-1 NA TGCAGTGCTGCGGACGGAATCTACTCTGGAAACACCATATATTTT CSAADGIYSGNTIYF
TRBJ1-2 NA 14 TRBV29-1 once TGCAGCGCCACAGTTCAGTCGGGCATGGGCGGCTACACCTTC CSATVQSGMGGYTF
TRBJ1-1 NA 14 TRBV7-9 NA TGTGCCAGCAGACCTTGGGGGACTAACACTGAAGCTTTCTTT CASRPWGTNTEAFF
TRBJ2-5 NA 14 TRBV2 NA TGTGCCAGCATTATAGGCCGAGGGAGAGAGACCCAGTACTTC CASIIGRGRETQYF
TRBJ1-2 NA 13 TRBV20-1 once TGCAGTGCTAGAGTCGAACAGAAGCTTGGCTACACCTTC CSARVEQKLGYTF
TRBJ2-7 NA 13 TRBV5-1 NA TGCGCCAGCAGCTTGGACAGGAACTACGAGCAGTACTTC CASSLDRNYEQYF
TRBJ2-1 NA 13 TRBV20-1 NA TGCAGTGCTAGGGGGGACTTATACAATGAGCAGTTCTTC CSARGDLYNEQFF
TRBJ2-7 NA 12 TRBV28 NA TGTGCCAGCCAACTAGACAAATACGAGCAGTACTTC CASQLDKYEQYF
TRBJ2-6 NA 20 TRBV20-1 NA TGCAGTGCTAGAGACCGGGACGGGTCCTTTTCCACCCCTGGGGCCAACGTCCTGACTTTC CSARDRDGSFSTPGANVLTF
TRBJ1-2 TRBD1 12 TRBV27 NA TGTGCCACCCAGGGACAGGGATTTGGCTACACCTTC CATQGQGFGYTF
TRBJ2-7 NA 13 TRBV4-1 NA TGCGCCAGCAGCCAAGACAGTATCCACGAGCAGTACTTC CASSQDSIHEQYF